The 3 T cell receptor beta chains given below trace back to one sample, sequenced in a study of blood T cell repertoires in COVID-19. The protocol was immunoSEQ multiplex PCR, while the TCRdb copy is restricted to in-frame clones and leaves out a portion. Of a few hundred thousand clones listed, about 88% were seen once; the top ten hold 1.4% to 1.5%. Material: PBMCs or T cells enriched from blood (not recorded which). The receptor set was obtained from a woman aged 18-30 years who had been exposed to COVID-19.

The chain combines TRBV14 with TRBJ1-1, with D perhaps matching TRBD1 (6 bases). The CDR3 consists of 15 residues. The V end lost 3 bases, the J end lost 8 bases, and 19 bases lay between the germline ends. Germline assignment: CDR1 SGHDN and CDR2 FVKESK. The CDR3 sequence is CASSHHEPWTAEAFF. CDR3 bases: TGTGCCAGCAGCCACCACGAGCCTTGGACAGCCGAAGCTTTCTTT.

The rearrangement uses TRBV30 and TRBJ1-1, with D perhaps matching TRBD1 (5 bases). This CDR3 is built from 15 residues. Germline V lookup: CDR1 GTSNPN, CDR2 SVGIG (reference sequence). V was pared by 2 bases and J by 1 base, with 14 bases between. Written as DNA, the CDR3 is TGTGCCTGGAGTACCCCCGGGACTGCGAACACTGAAGCTTTCTTT. Protein: CAWSTPGTANTEAFF.

The chain employs TRBV11-2 and TRBJ1-3; 8 bases match TRBD1. This CDR3 has 18 residues. The germline V gene encodes CDR1 SGHAT and CDR2 FQNNGV. Losses at the gene ends were 4 bases for V and 7 bases for J; bases not matched to a gene: 18. The CDR3 sequence is CASSSHFRDRISGNTIYF. The DNA of the CDR3 is TGTGCCAGCAGCTCCCACTTCCGGGACAGGATCTCCGGCAACACCATATATTTT.